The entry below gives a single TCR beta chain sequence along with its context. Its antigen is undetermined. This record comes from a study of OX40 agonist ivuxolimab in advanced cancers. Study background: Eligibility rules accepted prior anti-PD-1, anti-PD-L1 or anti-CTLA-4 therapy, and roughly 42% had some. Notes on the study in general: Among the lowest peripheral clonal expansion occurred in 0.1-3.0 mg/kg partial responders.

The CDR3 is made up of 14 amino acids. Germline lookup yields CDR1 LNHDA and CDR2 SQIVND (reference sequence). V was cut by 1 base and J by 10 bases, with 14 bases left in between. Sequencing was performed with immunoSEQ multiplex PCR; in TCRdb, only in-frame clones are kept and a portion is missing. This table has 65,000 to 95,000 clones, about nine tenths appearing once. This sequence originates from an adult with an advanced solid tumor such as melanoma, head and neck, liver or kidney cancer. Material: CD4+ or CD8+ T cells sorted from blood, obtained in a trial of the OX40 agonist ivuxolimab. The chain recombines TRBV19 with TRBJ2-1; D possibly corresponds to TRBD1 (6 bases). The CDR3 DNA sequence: TGTGCCAGTAGTATAGTCCACAGGGAAGGAGAGCAGTTCTTC. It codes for CASSIVHREGEQFF.